This T cell receptor (beta chain) derives from a study of human T cells and chemical hapten exposure. Study at large: Alopecia universalis, totalis or areata was present in patients who were mostly female.

During construction of the library, unique molecular identifiers were attached to individual cDNA molecules for quantitative, reproducible TCR counting. Using its own MiXCR run on the RACE reads, TCRdb lists one record per CDR3 protein. The sample includes 38,000 or so distinct CDR3 sequences, 7.6% of them seen just once. General observations from the study: Donors, who had alopecia, may show an immune response that differs from healthy people's. Expanded TCRs produced significantly more large CDR3 similarity clusters than controls did.

Time point meaning: pre-sensitization, week 0. As to treatment: therapeutic diphenylcyclopropenone sensitization with weekly scalp DPC. Ten or more counts support this clonotype. The antigen is unknown. Germline loops: CDR1 SGHAT, CDR2 FQNNGV. The trim removed 4 bases at V and 3 bases at J, leaving 9 bases unmatched. The CDR3 spans 15 residues. J is TRBJ2-7 and V is TRBV11-2; 7 bases match TRBD1. Sequences were derived from whole blood, sampled in connection with sensitization to the hapten diphenylcyclopropenone (DPC). The receptor was derived from a woman aged 45-60 years with alopecia areata. Some clones in this sample may be carry-over from other donors' samples. CDR3 sequence: CASSSDRDILYEQYF. CDR3 nucleotides: TGTGCCAGCAGCTCCGACAGGGATATTCTCTACGAGCAGTACTTC. The entire variable domain, with the rest obtained from reference TRBV11-2 and TRBJ2-7, is as follows: EAGVAQSPRYKIIEKRQSVAFWCNPISGHATLYWYQQILGQGPKLLIQFQNNGVVDDSQLPKDRFSAERLKGVDSTLKIQPAKLEDSAVYLCASSSDRDILYEQYFGPGTRLTVT.